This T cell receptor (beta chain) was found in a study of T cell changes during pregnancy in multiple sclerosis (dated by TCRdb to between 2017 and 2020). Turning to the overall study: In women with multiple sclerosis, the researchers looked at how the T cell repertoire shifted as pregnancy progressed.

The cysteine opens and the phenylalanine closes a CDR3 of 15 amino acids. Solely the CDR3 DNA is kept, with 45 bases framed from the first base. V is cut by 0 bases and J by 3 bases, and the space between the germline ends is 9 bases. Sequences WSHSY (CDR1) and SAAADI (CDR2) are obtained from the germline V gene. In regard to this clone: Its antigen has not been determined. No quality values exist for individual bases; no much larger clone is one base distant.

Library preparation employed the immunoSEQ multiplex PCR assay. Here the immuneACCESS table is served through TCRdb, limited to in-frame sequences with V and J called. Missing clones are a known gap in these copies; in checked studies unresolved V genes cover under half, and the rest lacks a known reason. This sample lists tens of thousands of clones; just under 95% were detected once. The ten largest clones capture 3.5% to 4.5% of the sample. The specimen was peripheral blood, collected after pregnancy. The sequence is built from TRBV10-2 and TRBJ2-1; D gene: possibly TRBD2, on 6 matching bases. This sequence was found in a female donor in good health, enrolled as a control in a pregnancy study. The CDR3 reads CASSESPGGYNEQFF. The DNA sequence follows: TGCGCCAGCAGTGAGTCGCCCGGGGGCTACAATGAGCAGTTCTTC.